This T cell receptor (beta chain) was sequenced in a study of cytomegalovirus exposure and HLA in healthy donors. Study context: Samples from HLA-typed donors yielded some 85 million unique TCRs in an early data release. Study-level results: Association of a missense DCLRE1C variant with TCR beta V- and J-gene trimming was reported in a later analysis.

It was with 60 Vbeta and 13 Jbeta primers that the PCR ran. Authors' analysis steps: Later, roughly 80 million unique TCR beta chains were counted in an analysis, and some 9.9 million of them were shared. The repertoire was sequenced with immunoSEQ multiplex PCR; TCRdb's copy has only in-frame clones and lacks some. Clonal size and the V and J genes are those of that table, whereas D and trimming came from the DNA. The sample yields about 95,000 clones, about four fifths seen once. This CDR3 is 12 amino acids long. Germline loops: CDR1 SQVTM, CDR2 ANQGSEA. On this clone itself: The antigen is undetermined.

This TCR came from a man aged 30-40 years in good health and CMV-seropositive. This chain uses TRBV29-1 with TRBJ2-5; TRBD1 is a possible D gene (6 bases). Gene TRBJ2-7 matches the end of the DNA better, so the J call may be wrong. Material for sequencing was PBMCs. The CDR3 here is CSVGRGSYEQYF. The CDR3 bases are TGCAGCGTTGGCAGGGGTAGCTACGAGCAGTACTTC.